Following are 31 T cell receptor beta chains from one sample sequenced in a study of T cells in localized non-small cell lung cancer. Clones were sequenced by immunoSEQ multiplex PCR, and TCRdb holds only the in-frame ones, with some missing. The table includes 50,000 or so clones, about 78% detected once. Specimen: PBMCs, collected before any cancer treatment. These receptors were obtained from a woman aged 35 to 75 with stage II lung adenocarcinoma.

The chain has TRBV11-1 and TRBJ1-2; TRBD1 is a possible D gene (5 bases). This CDR3 comprises 13 residues. Deletions cut 2 bases from V and 8 bases from J, with 12 bases between. Germline values: CDR1 SGHAT, CDR2 FQDESV (reference sequence). DNA of the CDR3: TGTGCCAGCAGCTTACAGGGTTCCTCCGGCTACACCTTC. The encoded protein is CASSLQGSSGYTF.

J is TRBJ2-1 and V is TRBV19; D is unresolved. Trimming cost V 5 bases and J 4 bases, with 12 bases left between them. The germline V gene has CDR1 LNHDA and CDR2 SQIVND (reference sequence). There are 14 residues in the CDR3. In nucleotides, the CDR3 is TGTGCCAGTAGTCCGTTAGACACTTACAATGAGCAGTTCTTC. Translated: CASSPLDTYNEQFF.

This rearrangement joins TRBV28 to TRBJ2-5, with D perhaps being TRBD1 or TRBD2 (5 bases each). The J call may be faulty, since TRBJ2-7 better matches the DNA end. The CDR3 covers 15 residues. CDR1 and CDR2 from the germline V gene are MDHEN and SYDVKM. The CDR3 nucleotides are TGTGCCAGCAGCACCGAGGGACCTTCCTCCTACGAGCAGTACTTC. This encodes CASSTEGPSSYEQYF.

The chain links TRBV7-9 to TRBJ1-2; TRBD1 is a possible D gene (6 bases). Germline loops: CDR1 SEHNR, CDR2 FQNEAQ (reference sequence). V lost 6 bases to trimming and J lost 1 base, with 9 bases between them. The CDR3 runs to 13 residues. The CDR3 DNA reads TGTGCCAGCAGTTCGGACAGTAACTATGGCTACACCTTC. Protein: CASSSDSNYGYTF.

The J gene is TRBJ1-4, the V gene TRBV15, with 10 bases fitting TRBD1. V shed 1 base, J shed 10 bases, and the junction held 9 bases outside the gene matches. Germline V gene data show CDR1 as LNHNV and CDR2 as YYDKDF (reference sequence). This CDR3 has 16 amino acids. Here the CDR3 reads CATSRAGQGGEGKLFF. CDR3 sequence (DNA): TGTGCCACCAGCAGAGCAGGACAGGGGGGAGAAGGAAAACTGTTTTTT.

CDR3: CASSFTYEQYF. CDR3 DNA: TGTGCCAGCAGCTTCACCTACGAGCAGTACTTC. The V gene is TRBV12-1, the J gene TRBJ2-7; the table's D call, TRBD1, has no DNA check behind it. TRBV12-1 is given as a pseudogene. The CDR3 is 11 amino acids.

This chain connects TRBV28 to TRBJ2-2; 9 bases map to TRBD1. Trimming removed 6 bases from V and 0 bases from J; junction bases left unmatched: 2. In germline, CDR1 is MDHEN, CDR2 SYDVKM. The CDR3 is made up of 15 amino acids. CDR3 bases: TGTGCCAGCAGGACAGGGGGGGCGAACACCGGGGAGCTGTTTTTT. Translating gives CASRTGGANTGELFF.

DNA for the CDR3: TGTGCTAGTGGTTTGGCCAATACAGGAAACTCCTACGAGCAGTACTTC. This translates into CASGLANTGNSYEQYF. This chain joins TRBV12-5 and TRBJ2-7, with D maybe TRBD1 (5 bases). The CDR3 runs 16 residues. Germline V gene data show CDR1 as LGHNT and CDR2 as FRNRAP. V lost 1 base, J lost 0 bases, and 13 bases lay in between.

This chain links TRBV6-1 with TRBJ1-1, with a tentative D call TRBD1 (6 bases). The CDR3 runs 13 residues. Germline V gene sequence: CDR1 MNHNS, CDR2 SASEGT. V gave up 4 bases and J gave up 3 bases, with 9 bases separating them. CDR3 sequence reads: CASSVGGYTEAFF. Here the CDR3 DNA reads TGTGCCAGCAGTGTAGGGGGGTACACTGAAGCTTTCTTT.

V gene TRBV5-6 combines with J gene TRBJ2-1; TRBD1 agrees at 11 bases. The CDR3 is 15 amino acids. J gave up 5 bases and V 3 bases, and 4 bases lay outside the gene matches. Germline CDR1 is SGHDT and CDR2 is YYEEEE. This CDR3 is CASSSDRGRDNEQFF. The DNA for the CDR3 is TGTGCCAGCAGCTCGGACAGGGGGCGGGACAATGAGCAGTTCTTC.

The genes are TRBV27 and TRBJ1-5; D gene uncertain. This CDR3 has 15 amino acids. Germline V CDR1 and CDR2: MNHEY, SMNVEV (reference sequence). Between the trimmed V and J ends, which lost 0 bases and 3 bases, there was a span of 9 bases. This chain's CDR3 is CASSLSYSTNQPQHF. CDR3 DNA sequence: TGTGCCAGCAGTTTATCCTACAGTACCAATCAGCCCCAGCATTTT.

The chain recombines TRBV2 with TRBJ2-1, with 13 bases lining up with TRBD2. This CDR3 has 14 amino acids. V lost 8 bases and J lost 8; bases outside the gene matches: 6. Looked up from germline, CDR1 is SNHLY and CDR2 is FYNNEI. This CDR3 reads CASPELAGGYEQFF. The CDR3 coding sequence is TGTGCCAGCCCGGAACTAGCGGGGGGGTATGAGCAGTTCTTC.

The chain has TRBV7-3 and TRBJ1-1; D is undetermined. This CDR3 has 16 residues. V lost 4 bases and J 0 bases, leaving 15 bases between the germline ends. CDR1 and CDR2 (germline): SGHTA, FQGTGA. CDR3 bases: TGTGCCAGCAGCTCCTGGGTCTTGGGGATGAACACTGAAGCTTTCTTT. Amino acid sequence: CASSSWVLGMNTEAFF.

The count of this clone is one. This chain uses TRBV2 with TRBJ1-5; D is perhaps TRBD1 (5 bases). The CDR3 runs 14 residues. Germline CDR1 SNHLY, CDR2 FYNNEI. With 2 bases removed from V and 5 bases from J, the gap between germline ends came to 10 bases. The CDR3 coding sequence is TGTGCCAGCAGTGAACAGGGATTGGATCAGCCCCAGCATTTT. It is translated as CASSEQGLDQPQHF.

This clone appeared a few times. CDR3 protein: CAISTYRGSPLHF. For the CDR3, the DNA is TGTGCCATCAGTACCTACAGGGGTTCACCCCTCCACTTT. The V call is TRBV10-3, the J call TRBJ1-6; TRBD1 matches 7 bases. J lost 9 bases, V lost 5 bases, and 4 bases had no gene match. The CDR3 runs to 13 residues. Germline CDR1 and CDR2: ENHRY and SYGVKD.

The chain links TRBV28 to TRBJ1-1; D possibly corresponds to TRBD1 (6 bases). This CDR3 has 14 residues. The germline V and J ends were trimmed by 3 bases and 2 bases, with 10 bases remaining between them. Per germline, CDR1 MDHEN and CDR2 SYDVKM. The CDR3: CASSFWGANTEAFF. The CDR3 nucleotides are TGTGCCAGCAGTTTTTGGGGGGCCAACACTGAAGCTTTCTTT.

This chain joins TRBV5-1 and TRBJ2-1; D might be TRBD2 (6 bases). From germline, CDR1 is SGHRS and CDR2 YFSETQ. The CDR3 is 14 amino acids. V was shortened by 4 bases and J by 2 bases, with 10 bases between the two germline ends. CDR3 sequence (DNA): TGCGCCAGCAGCCCGGGGGAGACCTACAATGAGCAGTTCTTC. Amino acids: CASSPGETYNEQFF.

The chain joins TRBV6-1 to TRBJ1-1, with D perhaps matching TRBD1 (5 bases). The germline V gene encodes CDR1 MNHNS and CDR2 SASEGT. The CDR3 runs to 13 residues. Trimming pared 6 bases from V and 1 base from J, leaving 9 bases between. This chain's CDR3 is CASRSGGNTEAFF. CDR3 DNA: TGTGCCAGCAGGTCTGGGGGGAACACTGAAGCTTTCTTT.

This rearrangement joins TRBV30 to TRBJ2-6; D gene unclear. The germline CDR1 and CDR2 sequences are GTSNPN and SVGIG (reference sequence). V was pared by 8 bases and J by 0 bases, with 11 bases between. The CDR3 length is 14 residues. The CDR3 coding sequence is TGTGCCGGGCCTGGTCCCTCTGGGGCCAACGTCCTGACTTTC. Amino acids: CAGPGPSGANVLTF.

This chain connects TRBV10-3 to TRBJ1-6; unclear D gene. The V end was cut by 4 bases, the J end by 11 bases, with 9 bases between. CDR1 is ENHRY and CDR2 is SYGVKD in the germline V gene. The CDR3 length is 12 residues. Written as DNA, the CDR3 is TGTGCCATCAGTGTCGCAGGAACACCCCTCCACTTT. This gives the protein CAISVAGTPLHF.

A few counts support this clone. The V gene is TRBV2, the J gene TRBJ1-2; D perhaps matches TRBD1 (5 bases). Germline V CDR1 and CDR2: SNHLY, FYNNEI. This CDR3 is 13 amino acids long. Trimming shortened V by 3 bases and J by 3 bases, and 8 bases separated the two germline ends. The CDR3 is CASSDGGDYGYTF. The CDR3 DNA follows: TGTGCCAGCAGTGACGGGGGGGACTATGGCTACACCTTC.

This chain links TRBV12-5 with TRBJ2-3, with D perhaps TRBD1 (6 bases). The germline V gene has CDR1 LGHNT and CDR2 FRNRAP. With 6 bases removed from V and 4 bases from J, the gap between germline ends came to 11 bases. The CDR3 sequence is 13 residues long. CDR3 region: CASGISGADTQYF. The CDR3 coding sequence is TGTGCTAGTGGGATCTCAGGGGCAGATACGCAGTATTTT.

V is TRBV6-6 and J is TRBJ1-1; the match to TRBD1 covers 7 bases. Germline V gene lookup returns CDR1 MNHNY and CDR2 SVGAGI (reference sequence). The CDR3 loop spans 16 amino acids. J lost 1 base, V lost 2 bases, and 7 bases had no gene match. CDR3 nucleotide sequence: TGTGCCAGCAGTTACGCGGACAGGCAGGGGAACACTGAAGCTTTCTTT. It codes for CASSYADRQGNTEAFF.

This clone appeared a few times. The chain is built from TRBV6-6 and TRBJ2-7; 9 nucleotides align to TRBD1. In germline, CDR1 is MNHNY, CDR2 SVGAGI (reference sequence). Trimming removed 3 bases from V and 6 bases from J; junction bases left unmatched: 6. This CDR3 has 14 amino acids. The CDR3 DNA reads as TGTGCCAGCAGTTATAGACAGGGGGGCGCCGAGCAGTACTTC. Amino acid sequence: CASSYRQGGAEQYF.

This clone was detected only once. V is TRBV11-2 and J is TRBJ2-1, with 10 bases identical to TRBD2. Germline CDR1 SGHAT, CDR2 FQNNGV. The CDR3 runs to 17 residues. V was clipped by 1 base and J by 5 bases; unmatched bases: 8. The chain's CDR3 is CASSLGSSGGGNNEQFF. In DNA, the CDR3 is TGTGCCAGCAGCTTAGGTTCTAGCGGGGGAGGTAACAATGAGCAGTTCTTC.

The chain recombines TRBV15 with TRBJ1-1, with 7 bases that match TRBD1. The CDR3 is 14 residues long. The V segment lost 5 bases and the J segment 5 bases; nucleotides outside the gene matches: 8. Germline CDR1 LNHNV, CDR2 YYDKDF (reference sequence). The CDR3: CATSGPGQKTEAFF. In DNA, the CDR3 is TGTGCCACCAGCGGCCCGGGACAGAAAACTGAAGCTTTCTTT.

J is TRBJ1-1 and V is TRBV28; D is undetermined. The CDR3 contains 11 residues. Germline CDR1 MDHEN, CDR2 SYDVKM. The germline V and J ends were trimmed by 5 bases and 1 base, with 2 bases remaining between them. The CDR3 nucleotides are TGTGCCAGCAGTCGGAACACTGAAGCTTTCTTT. It yields the protein CASSRNTEAFF.

J is TRBJ1-5 and V is TRBV28, with no clear D. V was shortened by 2 bases and J by 3 bases, with 8 bases between the two germline ends. Germline CDR1 MDHEN, CDR2 SYDVKM. The CDR3 contains 14 residues. This CDR3 reads CASSLMQLNQPQHF. Here the CDR3 DNA reads TGTGCCAGCAGTTTAATGCAGCTCAATCAGCCCCAGCATTTT.

V gene TRBV4-2 combines with J gene TRBJ2-7; D unclear. This CDR3 contains 13 residues. Germline assignment: CDR1 LGHNA and CDR2 YNFKEQ. Trimming took 10 bases from V and 0 from J, leaving 13 bases between them. The chain's CDR3 is CATSRAASYEQYF. The DNA for the CDR3 is TGTGCCACCTCCCGGGCAGCCTCCTACGAGCAGTACTTC.

This clone occurred a few times. This chain uses TRBV20-1 with TRBJ1-1; maybe TRBD1 (6 bases). CDR3 length: 11 amino acids. Germline CDR1 is DFQATT and CDR2 is SNEGSKA (reference sequence). In nucleotides, the CDR3 is TGCAGCGGGGGACAGAACACTGAAGCTTTCTTT. It encodes CSGGQNTEAFF.

CDR3 nucleotides: TGTGCCAGCAGCGAGGGAGGGGCCCGGGAAGCTTTCTTT. This gives the protein CASSEGGAREAFF. The chain joins TRBV9 to TRBJ1-1, with a tentative D call TRBD1 (5 bases). Looked up from germline, CDR1 is SGDLS and CDR2 is YYNGEE. The V end was cut by 3 bases, the J end by 8 bases, with 14 bases between. The CDR3 has 13 residues. The whole variable domain, filled in from reference TRBV9 and TRBJ1-1, reads DSGVTQTPKHLITATGQRVTLRCSPRSGDLSVYWYQQSLDQGLQFLIQYYNGEERAKGNILERFSAQQFPDLHSELNLSSLELGDSALYFCASSEGGAREAFFGQGTRLTVV.